This T cell receptor beta chain was obtained from a study of CD8 T cells in ankylosing spondylitis (dated by TCRdb to the late 2010s). With regard to the full study: T cell receptor beta repertoires were profiled in healthy donors and ankylosing spondylitis patients so that disease-linked TCR variants could be found. In total, the full study cohort was made up of roughly 110 healthy donors and approximately 24 ankylosing spondylitis patients. Peripheral blood was sampled, and synovial fluid was also collected from ankylosing spondylitis patients. Overall results and qualifications from the work: The disease-linked clones showed a CD8+ phenotype and occurred at relatively low frequencies in peripheral blood. The disease-linked clones were reported as significantly enriched in matched synovial fluid samples from ankylosing spondylitis patients. A TCR beta motif of several highly homologous amino acid variants appeared characteristic of blood from ankylosing spondylitis patients. Some motif variants were previously reported in synovial fluid and blood of reactive arthritis patients, suggesting common disease-initiation mechanisms.

The CDR3 covers 15 residues, taking in both the cysteine and the phenylalanine. Only CDR3 DNA is held: 45 bases, read in frame from base 1. Per the germline V gene, ENHRY is the CDR1 and SYGVKD is the CDR2. After removal of 6 bases from V and 3 bases from J, the junction retains 5 bases not matched to a gene. Sequencer: Illumina HiSeq 2500. TCR beta libraries were prepared by quantitative 5'-RACE with molecular barcodes. The paper's data handling went like this. A new computational method based on a probabilistic model of VDJ rearrangement was used to identify disease-linked TCR variants. TCRdb passed the public sequencing reads through fastp at Q25 and MiXCR, retaining productive beta sequences. Every distinct CDR3 protein forms one entry, paired with its most common genes and DNA. Clone size and V and J calls follow TCRdb, not the original study. Counted in this sample were a few hundred thousand distinct CDR3 sequences; about a fifth of them appeared once. The leading ten clones occupy about 15% of the sample.

This clonotype was seen a handful of times. The antigen it binds to is not known. No much larger clone exists at a distance of one base, and base qualities are not known. The chain is assembled from TRBV10-3 and TRBJ2-3, with TRBD2 matching 11 junction bases. The origin of this receptor is a male donor with ankylosing spondylitis. The sample consisted of blood, either unsorted or a sorted T cell fraction (not recorded which). The nucleotides are TGTGCCATCAGGACCGGGACTAGCGGTACAGATACGCAGTATTTT. Its translation is CAIRTGTSGTDTQYF.